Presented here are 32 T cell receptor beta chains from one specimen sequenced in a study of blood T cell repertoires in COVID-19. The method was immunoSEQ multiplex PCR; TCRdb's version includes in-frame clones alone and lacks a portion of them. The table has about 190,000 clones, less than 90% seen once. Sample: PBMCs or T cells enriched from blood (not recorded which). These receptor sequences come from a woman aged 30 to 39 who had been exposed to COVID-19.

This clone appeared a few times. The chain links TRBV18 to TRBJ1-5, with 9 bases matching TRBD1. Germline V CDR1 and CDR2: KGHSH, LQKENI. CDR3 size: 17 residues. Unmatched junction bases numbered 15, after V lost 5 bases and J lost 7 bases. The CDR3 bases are TGTGCCAGCTCAACCAACGTCCCGGGACAGGGCGGCCAGCCCCAGCATTTT. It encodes CASSTNVPGQGGQPQHF.

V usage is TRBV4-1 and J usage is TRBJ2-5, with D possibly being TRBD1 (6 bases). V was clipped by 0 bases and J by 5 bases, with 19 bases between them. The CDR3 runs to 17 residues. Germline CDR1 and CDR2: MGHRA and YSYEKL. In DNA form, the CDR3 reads TGCGCCAGCAGCCAAGATTACGGCTTTTTTGGGGGCGAGACCCAGTACTTC. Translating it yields CASSQDYGFFGGETQYF.

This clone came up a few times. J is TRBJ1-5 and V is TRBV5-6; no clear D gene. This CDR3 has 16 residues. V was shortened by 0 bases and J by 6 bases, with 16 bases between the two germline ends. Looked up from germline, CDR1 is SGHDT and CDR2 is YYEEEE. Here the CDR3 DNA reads TGTGCCAGCAGCTTGGCCCGTTCCCGAACAGTTCAGCCCCAGCATTTT. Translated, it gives CASSLARSRTVQPQHF. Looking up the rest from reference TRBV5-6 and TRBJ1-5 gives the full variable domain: DAGVTQSPTHLIKTRGQQVTLRCSPKSGHDTVSWYQQALGQGPQFIFQYYEEEERQRGNFPDRFSGHQFPNYSSELNVNALLLGDSALYLCASSLARSRTVQPQHFGDGTRLSIL.

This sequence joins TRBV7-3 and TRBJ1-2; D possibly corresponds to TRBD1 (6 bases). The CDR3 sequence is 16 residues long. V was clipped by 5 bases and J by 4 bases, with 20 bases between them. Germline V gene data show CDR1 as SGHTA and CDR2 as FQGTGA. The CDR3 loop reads CASSTHADRFGYGYTF. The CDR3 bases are TGTGCCAGCAGCACCCATGCGGACAGATTCGGCTATGGCTACACCTTC.

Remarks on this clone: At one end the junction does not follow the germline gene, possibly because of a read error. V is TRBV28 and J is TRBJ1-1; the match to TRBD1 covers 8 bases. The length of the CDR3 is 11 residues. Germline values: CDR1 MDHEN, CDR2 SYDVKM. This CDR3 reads CASSLDRGSLF. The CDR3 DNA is TGTGCCAGCAGCCTCGACAGGGGCTCTCTCTTT.

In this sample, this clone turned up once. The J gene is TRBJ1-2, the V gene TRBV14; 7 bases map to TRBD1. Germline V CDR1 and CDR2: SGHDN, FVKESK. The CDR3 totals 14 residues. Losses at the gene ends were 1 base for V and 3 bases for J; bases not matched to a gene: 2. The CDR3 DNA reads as TGTGCCAGCAGCCAAGCTGGACAGGACTATGGCTACACCTTC. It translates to CASSQAGQDYGYTF.

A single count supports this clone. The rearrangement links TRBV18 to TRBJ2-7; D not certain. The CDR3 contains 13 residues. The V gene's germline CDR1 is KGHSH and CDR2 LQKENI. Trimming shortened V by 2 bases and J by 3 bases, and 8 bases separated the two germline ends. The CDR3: CASSPTLIYEQYF. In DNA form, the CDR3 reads TGTGCCAGCTCACCAACCCTAATCTACGAGCAGTACTTC.

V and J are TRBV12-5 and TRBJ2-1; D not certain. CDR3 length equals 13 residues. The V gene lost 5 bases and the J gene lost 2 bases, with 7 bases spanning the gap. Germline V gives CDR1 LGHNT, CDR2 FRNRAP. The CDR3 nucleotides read TGTGCTAGTGGTATCTCCCCCTACAATGAGCAGTTCTTC. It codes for CASGISPYNEQFF.

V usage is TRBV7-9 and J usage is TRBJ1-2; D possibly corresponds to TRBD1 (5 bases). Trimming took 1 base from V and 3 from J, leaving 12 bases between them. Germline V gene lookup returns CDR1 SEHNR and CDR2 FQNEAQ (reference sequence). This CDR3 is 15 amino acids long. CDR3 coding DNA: TGTGCCAGCAGCTTAGTGGGCAGGGCGGACTATGGCTACACCTTC. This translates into CASSLVGRADYGYTF.

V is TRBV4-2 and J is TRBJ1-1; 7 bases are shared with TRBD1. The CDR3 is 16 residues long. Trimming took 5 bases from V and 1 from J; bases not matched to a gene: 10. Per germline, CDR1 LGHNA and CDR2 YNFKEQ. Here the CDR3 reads CASSYTPGQKNTEAFF. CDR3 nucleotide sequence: TGTGCCAGCAGCTATACGCCGGGACAGAAGAACACTGAAGCTTTCTTT.

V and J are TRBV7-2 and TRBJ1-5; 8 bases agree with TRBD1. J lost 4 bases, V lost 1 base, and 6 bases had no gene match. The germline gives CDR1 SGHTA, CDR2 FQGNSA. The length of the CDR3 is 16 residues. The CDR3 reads CASSLVARQGNQPQHF. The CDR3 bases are TGTGCCAGCAGCTTAGTGGCCAGACAGGGGAATCAGCCCCAGCATTTT.

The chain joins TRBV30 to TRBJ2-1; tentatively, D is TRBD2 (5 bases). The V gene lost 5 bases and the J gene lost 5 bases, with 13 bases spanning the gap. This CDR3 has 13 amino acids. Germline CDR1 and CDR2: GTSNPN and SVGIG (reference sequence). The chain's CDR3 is CAWGQRPNNEQFF. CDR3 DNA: TGTGCCTGGGGGCAGCGGCCCAACAATGAGCAGTTCTTC.

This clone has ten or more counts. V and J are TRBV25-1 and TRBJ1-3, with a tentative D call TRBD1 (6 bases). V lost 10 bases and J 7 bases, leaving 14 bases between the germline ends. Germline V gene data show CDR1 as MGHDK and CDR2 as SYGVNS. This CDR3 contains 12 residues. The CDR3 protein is CATSTGSNTIYF. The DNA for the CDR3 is TGTGCCACTTCGACAGGTTCTAACACCATATATTTT.

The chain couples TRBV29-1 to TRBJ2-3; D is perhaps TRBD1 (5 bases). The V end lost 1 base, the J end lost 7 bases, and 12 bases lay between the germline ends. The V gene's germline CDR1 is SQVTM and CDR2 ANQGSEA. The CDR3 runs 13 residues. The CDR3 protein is CSVEGQPVNTQYF. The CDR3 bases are TGCAGCGTTGAAGGACAGCCCGTCAATACGCAGTATTTT.

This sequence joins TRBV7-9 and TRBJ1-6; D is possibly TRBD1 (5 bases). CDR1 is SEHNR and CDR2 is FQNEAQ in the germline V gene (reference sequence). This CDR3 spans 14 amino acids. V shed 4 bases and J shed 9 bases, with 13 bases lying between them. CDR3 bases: TGTGCCAGCAGCTCGGGTCCCGGGGGTTCACCCCTCCACTTT. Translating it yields CASSSGPGGSPLHF.

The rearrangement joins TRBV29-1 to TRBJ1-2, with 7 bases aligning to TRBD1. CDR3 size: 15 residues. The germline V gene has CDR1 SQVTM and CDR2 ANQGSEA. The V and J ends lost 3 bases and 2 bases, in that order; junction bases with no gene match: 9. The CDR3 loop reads CSVEGTDRRNYGYTF. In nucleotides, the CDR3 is TGCAGCGTTGAGGGGACAGACCGAAGGAACTATGGCTACACCTTC.

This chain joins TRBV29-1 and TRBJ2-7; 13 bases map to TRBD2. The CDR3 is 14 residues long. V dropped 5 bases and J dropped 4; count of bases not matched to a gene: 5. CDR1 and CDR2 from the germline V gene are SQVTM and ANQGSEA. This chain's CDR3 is CSVLGLAGIYEQYF. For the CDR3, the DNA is TGCAGCGTTCTGGGACTAGCGGGGATTTACGAGCAGTACTTC.

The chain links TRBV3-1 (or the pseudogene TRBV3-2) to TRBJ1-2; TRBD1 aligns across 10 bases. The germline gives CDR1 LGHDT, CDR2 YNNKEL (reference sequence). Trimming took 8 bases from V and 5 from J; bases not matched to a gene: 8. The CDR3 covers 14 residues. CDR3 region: CASGPGQGFYGYTF. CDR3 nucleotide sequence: TGTGCCAGCGGACCGGGACAGGGGTTTTATGGCTACACCTTC.

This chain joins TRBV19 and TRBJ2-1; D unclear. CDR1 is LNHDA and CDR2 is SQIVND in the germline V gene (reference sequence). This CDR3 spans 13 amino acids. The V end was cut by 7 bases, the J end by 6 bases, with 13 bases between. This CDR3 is CASNPVLGNEQFF. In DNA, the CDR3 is TGTGCCAGTAACCCCGTTCTAGGCAATGAGCAGTTCTTC.

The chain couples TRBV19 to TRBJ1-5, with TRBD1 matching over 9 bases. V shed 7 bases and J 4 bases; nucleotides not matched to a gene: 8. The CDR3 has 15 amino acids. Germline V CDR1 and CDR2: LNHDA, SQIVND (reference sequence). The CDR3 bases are TGTGCCAGTACCACTTCCGGACAGGGGAATCAGCCCCAGCATTTT. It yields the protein CASTTSGQGNQPQHF.

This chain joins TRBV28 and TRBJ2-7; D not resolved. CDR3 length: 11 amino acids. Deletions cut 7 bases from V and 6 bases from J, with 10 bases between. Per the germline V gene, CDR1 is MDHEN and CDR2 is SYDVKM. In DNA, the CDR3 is TGTGCCAGCAATACAGTCACCGAGCAGTACTTC. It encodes CASNTVTEQYF.

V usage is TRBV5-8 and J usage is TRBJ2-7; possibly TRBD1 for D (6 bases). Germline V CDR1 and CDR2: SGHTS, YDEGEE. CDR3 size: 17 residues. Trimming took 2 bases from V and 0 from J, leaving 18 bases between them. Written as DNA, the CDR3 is TGTGCCAGCAGCTTTGGGACATCACTCCTGAGCTCCTACGAGCAGTACTTC. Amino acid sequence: CASSFGTSLLSSYEQYF.

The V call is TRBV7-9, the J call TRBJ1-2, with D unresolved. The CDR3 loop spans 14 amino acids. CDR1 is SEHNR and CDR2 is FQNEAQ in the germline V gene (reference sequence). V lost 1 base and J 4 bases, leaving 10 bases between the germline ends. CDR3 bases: TGTGCCAGCAGCTTAGTGGTGGCAGTCTATGGCTACACCTTC. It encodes CASSLVVAVYGYTF.

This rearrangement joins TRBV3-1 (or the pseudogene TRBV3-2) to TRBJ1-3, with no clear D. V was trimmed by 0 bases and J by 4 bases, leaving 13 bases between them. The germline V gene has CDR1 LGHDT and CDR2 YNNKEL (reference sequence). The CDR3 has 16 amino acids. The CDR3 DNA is TGTGCCAGCAGCCAAGATCTTCCGGGGAGAGGAAACACCATATATTTT. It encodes CASSQDLPGRGNTIYF.

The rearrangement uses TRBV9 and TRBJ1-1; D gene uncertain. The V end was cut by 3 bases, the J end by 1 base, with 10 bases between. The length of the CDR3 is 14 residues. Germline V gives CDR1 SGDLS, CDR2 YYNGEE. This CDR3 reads CASSGYTGNTEAFF. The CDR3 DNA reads TGTGCCAGCAGCGGGTATACGGGGAACACTGAAGCTTTCTTT.

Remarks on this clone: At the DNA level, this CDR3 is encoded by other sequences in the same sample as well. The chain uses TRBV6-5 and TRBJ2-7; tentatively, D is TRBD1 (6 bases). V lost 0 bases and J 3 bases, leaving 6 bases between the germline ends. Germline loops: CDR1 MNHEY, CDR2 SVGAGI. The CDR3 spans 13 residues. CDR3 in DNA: TGTGCCAGCAGTTACTCGGACAGCTACGAGCAGTACTTC. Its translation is CASSYSDSYEQYF.

CDR3 sequence (DNA): TGTGCCACTATGGGCGGGGCTGGCTACACCTTC. This codes for CATMGGAGYTF. This sequence joins TRBV19 and TRBJ1-2, with D perhaps matching TRBD1 (5 bases). The CDR3 has 11 residues. Looked up from germline, CDR1 is LNHDA and CDR2 is SQIVND (reference sequence). V lost 10 bases and J 7 bases, leaving 13 bases between the germline ends.

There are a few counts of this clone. The CDR3 loop is CASGRQGASQPQHF. For the CDR3, the DNA is TGTGCCAGCGGGAGGCAGGGGGCTAGTCAGCCCCAGCATTTT. The chain combines TRBV2 with TRBJ1-5; 8 bases fit TRBD1. After removal of 8 bases from V and 6 bases from J, the junction contained 9 bases not matched to a gene. This CDR3 has 14 residues. Germline-derived CDR1 and CDR2 are SNHLY and FYNNEI.

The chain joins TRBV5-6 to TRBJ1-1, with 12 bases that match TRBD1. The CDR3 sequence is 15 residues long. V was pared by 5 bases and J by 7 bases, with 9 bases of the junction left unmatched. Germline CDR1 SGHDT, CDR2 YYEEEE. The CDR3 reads CASSFRDRGQGEAFF. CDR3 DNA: TGTGCCAGCAGTTTCCGGGACAGGGGGCAAGGTGAAGCTTTCTTT.

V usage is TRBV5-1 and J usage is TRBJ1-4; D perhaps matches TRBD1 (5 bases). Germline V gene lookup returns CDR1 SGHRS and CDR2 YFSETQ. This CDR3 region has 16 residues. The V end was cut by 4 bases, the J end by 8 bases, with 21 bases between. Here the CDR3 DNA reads TGCGCCAGCAGCCAACTGGGGCAGCGAGGACCCGAAAAACTGTTTTTT. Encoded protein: CASSQLGQRGPEKLFF.

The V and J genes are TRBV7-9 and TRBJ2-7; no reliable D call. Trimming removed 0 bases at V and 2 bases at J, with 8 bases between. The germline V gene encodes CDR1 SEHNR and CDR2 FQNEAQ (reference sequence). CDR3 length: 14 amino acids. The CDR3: CASSLAPYTYEQYF. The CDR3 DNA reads TGTGCCAGCAGCTTAGCCCCGTACACCTACGAGCAGTACTTC.

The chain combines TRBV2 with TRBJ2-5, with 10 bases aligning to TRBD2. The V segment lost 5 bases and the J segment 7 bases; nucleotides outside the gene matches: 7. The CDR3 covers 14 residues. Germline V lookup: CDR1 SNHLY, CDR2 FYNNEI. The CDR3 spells CASSPLAGVGTQYF. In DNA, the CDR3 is TGTGCCAGCAGTCCCCTAGCGGGGGTAGGGACCCAGTACTTC.